This entry features one TCR beta chain sequence. Its target is unknown. Using immunoSEQ multiplex PCR, the repertoire was profiled, and TCRdb retains in-frame clones only, with some absent. The sample records under 20,000 clones, about 89% being singletons. The data stem from a study of graft-versus-host responses after intestinal transplantation. Study background: Recipients underwent multivisceral, liver-intestinal, or isolated intestinal transplants. Among the recipients, all got anti-thymocyte globulin induction and then tacrolimus and steroids for around 3 years.

Whole-study findings and limits: Detected in recipient marrow were GvH clones, some of which were first observed in ileum or blood. An association linked early post-transplant HvG declines with peak circulating GvH clone levels.

The V end was cut by 2 bases, the J end by 3 bases, with 3 bases between. CDR1 and CDR2 (germline): MNHEY, SVGAGI. The CDR3 extends over 12 amino acids. The sequences come from bone marrow, collected roughly 130 days after transplant. The chain joins TRBV6-5 to TRBJ2-3; the D is unclear. The receptor was isolated from a human patient who received an intestinal transplant, so some T cells may come from the graft donor. The CDR3 loop is CASSYMTDTQYF. The CDR3 bases are TGTGCCAGCAGTTACATGACAGATACGCAGTATTTT.